This T cell receptor (beta chain) was observed in a study of beta chain features in type 1 diabetes. Findings of the study overall: TCRB CDR3 length was moderately but significantly reduced in all four CD4+ subsets of Type 1 diabetes patients.

The length of the CDR3 is 13 residues. V was pared by 7 bases and J by 5 bases, with 18 bases between. CDR1 is SQVTM, CDR2 ANQGSEA, per germline. Purity of each sorted population was above 95%. Of the isolated RNA, all was reverse transcribed, and so the sequenced material was expressed TCRB transcripts. The repertoire was sequenced with immunoSEQ multiplex PCR; TCRdb's copy has only in-frame clones and lacks some. The table lists about 160,000 clones, roughly 63% of them singletons. Regarding this clone: Its matching antigen is unknown.

This sequence originates from a man aged 30-40 years with type 1 diabetes. The chain uses TRBV29-1 and TRBJ2-7, with D possibly being TRBD1 or TRBD2 (5 bases each). The material sequenced was naive CD4+ T cells from blood. CDR3 in amino acids: CSAEVGVKDEQYF. The CDR3, as DNA: TGCAGCGCGGAAGTGGGGGTTAAGGACGAGCAGTACTTC.